These T cell receptor beta chains were read from a single sample in a study of cytomegalovirus exposure and HLA in healthy donors. Measured with immunoSEQ multiplex PCR; TCRdb has only the in-frame clones, and not every one. The table includes roughly 80,000 clones, 80% detected once. The sequencing sample was made of PBMCs. These receptors all stem from a male donor in good health and CMV-seronegative. Each CDR3 is given with its conserved first and last residue. A D gene is named only where the DNA matches it firmly. Where a row states a size, it is once, few, many or the class of an expanded clone; other rows omit it.

clone size	V gene	D gene	J gene	CDR3 protein	CDR3 DNA
few	TRBV18	NA	TRBJ1-6	CASSPLERVSSPLHF	TGTGCCAGCTCACCTCTGGAGAGGGTGAGTTCACCCCTCCACTTT
NA	TRBV6-1	NA	TRBJ1-5	CASSGQNSNQPQHF	TGTGCCAGCTCTGGGCAAAATAGCAATCAGCCCCAGCATTTT
once	TRBV30	NA	TRBJ1-2	CACTAGDNYGYTF	TGTGCCTGCACCGCAGGGGATAACTATGGCTACACCTTC
NA	TRBV19	TRBD2	TRBJ2-5	CASSRPTSGQETQYF	TGTGCCAGTAGCCGACCGACTAGCGGCCAAGAGACCCAGTACTTC
NA	TRBV4-1	TRBD2	TRBJ2-3	CASSQVFVLAGDTDTQYF	TGCGCCAGCAGCCAAGTCTTCGTACTAGCGGGGGACACAGATACGCAGTATTTT
NA	TRBV30	NA	TRBJ2-2	CAWSTGTGTGELFF	TGTGCCTGGAGCACGGGGACTGGAACCGGGGAGCTGTTTTTT
NA	TRBV28	NA	TRBJ2-7	CASSSSRGEQYF	TGTGCCAGCAGTTCAAGCCGCGGCGAGCAGTACTTC
NA	TRBV5-1	TRBD1	TRBJ2-1	CASSRRTGGDEQFF	TGCGCCAGCAGCCGCAGGACAGGGGGCGATGAGCAGTTCTTC
NA	TRBV5-6	TRBD1	TRBJ2-1	CASSSPLTGGIYNEQFF	TGTGCCAGCAGCTCTCCTTTGACAGGGGGCATTTACAATGAGCAGTTCTTC
NA	TRBV9	NA	TRBJ2-3	CASSYRTVTSDTQYF	TGTGCCAGCAGCTATAGGACAGTCACGTCAGATACGCAGTATTTT
NA	TRBV7-8	NA	TRBJ1-5	CASSFAQNSNQPQHF	TGTGCCAGCAGCTTTGCCCAGAATAGCAATCAGCCCCAGCATTTT
once	TRBV10-3	NA	TRBJ1-1	CAISEQGRNTEAFF	TGTGCCATCAGTGAACAGGGAAGGAACACTGAAGCTTTCTTT
NA	TRBV5-6	NA	TRBJ1-3	CASSHITGISGNTIYF	TGTGCCAGCAGCCACATTACAGGAATTTCTGGAAACACCATATATTTT
few	TRBV6-6	NA	TRBJ2-7	CASSQRPPRDKYEQYF	TGTGCCAGCAGCCAACGCCCCCCTCGGGACAAATACGAGCAGTACTTC
NA	TRBV5-5	NA	TRBJ2-3	CASSWMQDWEYF	TGTGCCAGCAGCTGGATGCAGGATTGGGAGTATTTT
NA	TRBV7-2	TRBD1	TRBJ2-7	CASSFRIGDRGLIYEQYF	TGTGCCAGCAGCTTCAGGATCGGTGACAGGGGCCTGATATACGAGCAGTACTTC
few	TRBV7-6	TRBD1	TRBJ1-2	CASSPQGQGGYTF	TGTGCCAGCAGCCCTCAGGGACAGGGCGGCTACACCTTC
NA	TRBV19	TRBD2	TRBJ2-1	CASSEGPRERGEQFF	TGTGCCAGTAGTGAAGGTCCGCGGGAGAGAGGTGAGCAGTTCTTC
NA	TRBV4-2	TRBD1	TRBJ2-1	CASSPTPDRGTYNEQFF	TGTGCCAGCAGCCCTACACCGGACAGGGGCACCTACAATGAGCAGTTCTTC
NA	TRBV5-6	TRBD2	TRBJ2-1	CASSLMASGGRYNEQFF	TGTGCCAGCAGCTTGATGGCTAGCGGGGGCCGATACAATGAGCAGTTCTTC
NA	TRBV6-1	NA	TRBJ2-1	CASMRDRSYNEQFF	TGTGCCAGCATGCGGGACCGCTCCTACAATGAGCAGTTCTTC
NA	TRBV9	TRBD2	TRBJ2-1	CASTRLAGDFYNEQFF	TGTGCCAGCACCCGGCTAGCGGGAGATTTCTACAATGAGCAGTTCTTC
NA	TRBV6-1	NA	TRBJ1-2	CASSEDREGMIGYGYTF	TGTGCCAGCAGTGAAGACAGGGAAGGAATGATTGGCTATGGCTACACCTTC
NA	TRBV6-6	NA	TRBJ1-4	CASSYSSGVSEKLFF	TGTGCCAGCAGTTACTCGTCGGGTGTAAGTGAAAAACTGTTTTTT
NA	TRBV5-1	TRBD1	TRBJ2-7	CASRHSGTGNGEQYF	TGCGCCAGCAGACACTCCGGGACAGGAAACGGAGAGCAGTACTTC
NA	TRBV28	TRBD2	TRBJ2-5	CASSLMAGVDQETQYF	TGTGCCAGCAGTTTGATGGCGGGAGTAGACCAAGAGACCCAGTACTTC
few	TRBV9	TRBD1	TRBJ1-2	CASSPQQGIYGYTF	TGTGCCAGCAGCCCACAACAGGGGATCTATGGCTACACCTTC
NA	TRBV30	NA	TRBJ2-4	CAWSPLAAEKNIQYF	TGTGCCTGGAGTCCCCTGGCGGCGGAGAAAAACATTCAGTACTTC
few	TRBV30	NA	TRBJ2-5	CAWSDKDSFIQETQYF	TGTGCCTGGAGTGATAAAGACTCCTTTATTCAAGAGACCCAGTACTTC
NA	TRBV5-5	TRBD1	TRBJ2-2	CASSLDGTGVIAGELFF	TGTGCCAGCAGTTTGGATGGCACAGGGGTAATCGCCGGGGAGCTGTTTTTT
NA	TRBV9	NA	TRBJ2-7	CASSGGVARYSYEQYF	TGTGCCAGCAGCGGGGGGGTAGCGCGTTATTCCTACGAGCAGTACTTC
NA	TRBV10-1	TRBD2	TRBJ2-7	CASSGLAGDEQYF	TGCGCCAGCTCTGGACTAGCGGGAGACGAGCAGTACTTC
NA	TRBV28	TRBD1	TRBJ2-7	CASTGDRGVYEQYF	TGTGCCAGCACCGGGGACAGGGGGGTTTACGAGCAGTACTTC